One and the same sample provided the 4 T cell receptor beta chains below, sequenced in a study of cytomegalovirus exposure and HLA in healthy donors. This PCR relied on a set of 60 Vbeta primers and 13 Jbeta primers. Sequencing was performed with immunoSEQ multiplex PCR; in TCRdb, only in-frame clones are kept and a portion is missing. The table lists fewer than 120,000 clones, approximately 79% of them singletons. Specimen: PBMCs. The receptors originated from a man aged 25 to 45 in good health and CMV-seropositive.

This chain uses TRBV9 with TRBJ2-1; D perhaps matches TRBD1 (5 bases). Trimming took 2 bases from V and 10 from J, leaving 13 bases between them. CDR1 is SGDLS and CDR2 is YYNGEE in the germline V gene. The CDR3 loop spans 13 amino acids. The DNA of the CDR3 is TGTGCCAGCAGCGTCGGAGCAGGGCAGGAGCAGTTCTTC. Its protein is CASSVGAGQEQFF. Using reference TRBV9 and TRBJ2-1 for the parts outside the CDR3, the full variable domain is DSGVTQTPKHLITATGQRVTLRCSPRSGDLSVYWYQQSLDQGLQFLIQYYNGEERAKGNILERFSAQQFPDLHSELNLSSLELGDSALYFCASSVGAGQEQFFGPGTRLTVL.

CDR3 nucleotide sequence: TGCGCCAGCACTAGGGTTTCTAGCGGGGGCCCCAGGGGGCAGTTCTTC. Its translation is CASTRVSSGGPRGQFF. The rearrangement joins TRBV10-2 to TRBJ2-1, with TRBD2 matching over 10 bases. V trimming: 7 bases; J trimming: 12 bases; junction bases outside the gene matches: 18. The CDR3 loop spans 16 amino acids. Germline CDR1 reads WSHSY; CDR2 reads SAAADI.

The chain carries TRBV30 and TRBJ1-3; TRBD1 agrees at 7 bases. After removal of 1 base from V and 2 bases from J, the junction contained 5 bases not matched to a gene. The germline V gene encodes CDR1 GTSNPN and CDR2 SVGIG (reference sequence). The CDR3 consists of 15 residues. The CDR3 loop reads CAWSADRAPGNTIYF. CDR3 in DNA: TGTGCCTGGAGTGCAGACAGGGCCCCTGGAAACACCATATATTTT.

This clone occurred a few times. V usage is TRBV25-1 and J usage is TRBJ1-1, with TRBD1 matching 8 bases. Germline CDR1 is MGHDK and CDR2 is SYGVNS. This CDR3 is 14 amino acids long. The junction had 4 bases not matched to a gene; V was cut back by 3 bases and J by 4 bases. CDR3 sequence reads: CASSDYRGGTEAFF. For the CDR3, the DNA is TGTGCCAGCAGTGATTACAGGGGGGGCACTGAAGCTTTCTTT.